This TCR beta chain stems from a study of OX40 agonist ivuxolimab in advanced cancers. At the level of the study: Patients with hepatocellular carcinoma, melanoma, renal cell or head and neck cancer made up the dose-escalation patients.

This clone has at least ten counts. The CDR3 has 11 residues. The germline gives CDR1 SGHTA, CDR2 FQGNSA. V lost 7 bases and J lost 8, with 9 bases in between. Sequencing was performed with immunoSEQ multiplex PCR; in TCRdb, only in-frame clones are kept and a portion is missing. This sample yields over 70,000 clones, of which roughly three quarters are seen a single time; around 5% belongs to the top ten. The origin of this receptor is an adult with an advanced solid tumor such as melanoma, head and neck, liver or kidney cancer. This chain uses TRBV7-2 with TRBJ2-1; possible D gene TRBD1, 6 bases. The sequences come from CD4+ or CD8+ T cells sorted from blood, collected in a trial of the OX40 agonist ivuxolimab. The CDR3 nucleotides read TGTGCCAGCACCACAGGGTATGAGCAGTTCTTC. Its protein is CASTTGYEQFF.